The 30 T cell receptor beta chains presented below share a single source sample, sequenced in a study of blood T cell repertoires in COVID-19. Measured with immunoSEQ multiplex PCR; TCRdb has only the in-frame clones, and not every one. In the table there are roughly 220,000 clones, about 80% of which are singletons. The sequenced sample consisted of peripheral blood. All receptors derive from a woman younger than 45 who had recovered from COVID-19.

A word on this clone: Within the sample, other DNA sequences also encode this same CDR3. The chain has TRBV4-1 and TRBJ2-1; 8 bases agree with TRBD2. The V gene end was trimmed by 1 base and the J gene end by 6 bases; junction bases not matched to a gene: 8. The germline gives CDR1 MGHRA, CDR2 YSYEKL. CDR3 length: 16 amino acids. CDR3 in amino acids: CASSQVVLAEANEQFF. The CDR3 region has the DNA TGCGCCAGCAGCCAAGTAGTACTAGCGGAAGCCAATGAGCAGTTCTTC.

This chain connects TRBV11-3 to TRBJ2-2, with 9 bases identical to TRBD2. The CDR3 loop spans 16 amino acids. Per the germline V gene, CDR1 is SGHNT and CDR2 is YENEEA. J lost 4 bases, V lost 4 bases, and 7 bases had no gene match. The CDR3 DNA reads TGTGCCAGCAGCTCCCCCAGCGGGAGGAGCACCGGGGAGCTGTTTTTT. It is translated as CASSSPSGRSTGELFF.

The V and J genes are TRBV7-2 and TRBJ2-7, with 13 bases fitting TRBD2. CDR1 and CDR2 (germline): SGHTA, FQGNSA. The CDR3 runs to 15 residues. The junction had 5 bases not matched to a gene; V was cut back by 3 bases and J by 6 bases. DNA of the CDR3: TGTGCCAGCAGCTTGGGGACTAGCGGGACGTCCGAGCAGTACTTC. This encodes CASSLGTSGTSEQYF.

This clone is a singleton in its sample. The chain carries TRBV19 and TRBJ2-7; TRBD2 matches at 7 bases. The CDR3 sequence is 13 residues long. Germline V gene lookup returns CDR1 LNHDA and CDR2 SQIVND (reference sequence). V gave up 6 bases and J gave up 4 bases; unmatched junction bases: 6. CDR3 sequence: CASRGGSWYEQYF. Written as DNA, the CDR3 is TGTGCCAGTAGGGGCGGGAGTTGGTACGAGCAGTACTTC.

The V and J genes are TRBV27 and TRBJ2-1, with 7 bases aligning to TRBD1. The V segment lost 6 bases and the J segment 5 bases; nucleotides outside the gene matches: 4. This CDR3 has 13 amino acids. Germline assignment: CDR1 MNHEY and CDR2 SMNVEV (reference sequence). CDR3 loop: CASRYDRDNEQFF. In DNA, the CDR3 is TGTGCCAGCAGATACGACAGGGACAATGAGCAGTTCTTC.

On this clone: Other DNA sequences in this specimen translate into the identical CDR3. V gene TRBV5-1 combines with J gene TRBJ2-3; tentative D call: TRBD1 (5 bases). The germline CDR1 and CDR2 sequences are SGHRS and YFSETQ. The CDR3 sequence is 14 residues long. Trimming removed 0 bases at V and 2 bases at J, with 7 bases between. The CDR3 DNA reads as TGCGCCAGCAGCTTGGGACAGATCACAGATACGCAGTATTTT. This codes for CASSLGQITDTQYF.

This chain joins TRBV30 and TRBJ2-3, with D tentatively TRBD2 (6 bases). Per germline, CDR1 GTSNPN and CDR2 SVGIG (reference sequence). Trimming took off 2 bases at V and 2 bases at J, with 11 bases between the two ends. This CDR3 has 14 residues. The CDR3 region has the DNA TGTGCCTGGAGTATGTCGGGAGACACAGATACGCAGTATTTT. This gives the protein CAWSMSGDTDTQYF.

The chain's CDR3 is CSARQGAGNTIYF. CDR3 nucleotide sequence: TGCAGCGCCCGACAGGGGGCAGGAAACACCATATATTTT. This sequence joins TRBV29-1 and TRBJ1-3; TRBD1 matches 10 bases. The CDR3 contains 13 residues. Germline V CDR1 and CDR2: SQVTM, ANQGSEA. Unmatched junction bases numbered 4, after V lost 7 bases and J lost 4 bases.

This chain uses TRBV2 with TRBJ1-2, with D tentatively TRBD1 (6 bases). Germline CDR1 and CDR2: SNHLY and FYNNEI. The V gene lost 4 bases and the J gene lost 4 bases, with 13 bases spanning the gap. This CDR3 has 14 residues. In nucleotides, the CDR3 is TGTGCCAGCAGTGGACAGGCTCGGGGCTATGGCTACACCTTC. It translates to CASSGQARGYGYTF. The full variable domain, its missing parts supplied by reference TRBV2 and TRBJ1-2, is EPEVTQTPSHQVTQMGQEVILRCVPISNHLYFYWYRQILGQKVEFLVSFYNNEISEKSEIFDDQFSVERPDGSNFTLKIRSTKLEDSAMYFCASSGQARGYGYTFGSGTRLTVV.

V and J are TRBV12-3 or TRBV12-4 and TRBJ2-7, with D unresolved. This CDR3 is built from 11 residues. The V end was cut by 5 bases, the J end by 4 bases, with 6 bases between. CDR3 bases: TGTGCCAGCAGTAAGACTTACGAGCAGTACTTC. Amino acid sequence: CASSKTYEQYF.

The chain joins TRBV28 to TRBJ2-3; 8 bases fit TRBD1. From germline, CDR1 is MDHEN and CDR2 SYDVKM. The junction had 2 bases not matched to a gene; V was cut back by 5 bases and J by 4 bases. The CDR3 totals 13 residues. The CDR3 reads CASSGTGPDTQYF. In DNA, the CDR3 is TGTGCCAGCAGTGGGACAGGTCCAGATACGCAGTATTTT.

The V gene is TRBV19, the J gene TRBJ2-7; TRBD2 agrees at 11 bases. After removal of 5 bases from V and 6 bases from J, the junction contained 9 bases not matched to a gene. CDR3 length: 15 residues. Germline V gene lookup returns CDR1 LNHDA and CDR2 SQIVND (reference sequence). The CDR3 region is CASSSQLAGVSEQYF. Here the CDR3 DNA reads TGTGCCAGTAGTTCACAACTAGCGGGAGTTAGCGAGCAGTACTTC. The full variable domain, its missing parts supplied by reference TRBV19 and TRBJ2-7, is DGGITQSPKYLFRKEGQNVTLSCEQNLNHDAMYWYRQDPGQGLRLIYYSQIVNDFQKGDIAEGYSVSREKKESFPLTVTSAQKNPTAFYLCASSSQLAGVSEQYFGPGTRLTVT.

This chain connects TRBV2 to TRBJ1-5; no clear D gene. Deletions cut 3 bases from V and 10 bases from J, with 7 bases between. The germline V gene has CDR1 SNHLY and CDR2 FYNNEI. The CDR3 sequence is 11 residues long. The CDR3 protein is CASSDKTPQHF. The CDR3 nucleotides are TGTGCCAGCAGTGATAAGACACCCCAGCATTTT.

CDR3 residues: CASSPTTGGDTIYF. The CDR3 bases are TGTGCCAGCAGCCCAACGACGGGGGGAGACACCATATATTTT. The rearrangement links TRBV11-2 to TRBJ1-3, with a tentative D call TRBD1 (5 bases). The CDR3 spans 14 residues. Germline V lookup: CDR1 SGHAT, CDR2 FQNNGV. Trimming shortened V by 5 bases and J by 8 bases, and 16 bases separated the two germline ends.

V gene TRBV10-3 combines with J gene TRBJ2-7; unclear D gene. Trimming took 7 bases from V and 2 from J, leaving 9 bases between them. Germline V gene lookup returns CDR1 ENHRY and CDR2 SYGVKD. This CDR3 region has 12 residues. The CDR3 reads CAITNSPYEQYF. DNA for the CDR3: TGTGCCATCACCAACAGTCCCTACGAGCAGTACTTC.

The rearrangement links TRBV9 to TRBJ1-1; D unclear. The V and J ends lost 0 bases and 3 bases respectively, with 9 bases between them. Germline V gives CDR1 SGDLS, CDR2 YYNGEE. CDR3 length: 14 residues. This CDR3 is CASSVDQDYTEAFF. For the CDR3, the DNA is TGTGCCAGCAGCGTAGACCAGGATTACACTGAAGCTTTCTTT.

As for this clone: Sequence at one end of the junction differs from germline and may be a read error. V is TRBV7-7 and J is TRBJ2-1; TRBD2 matches at 8 bases. This CDR3 spans 12 amino acids. The germline V gene has CDR1 SSHAT and CDR2 FNYEAQ (reference sequence). The CDR3 DNA sequence: TGTGCCAGCAGCTTACCGCGGGGGGCGCAGATCTTC. It translates to CASSLPRGAQIF.

The chain recombines TRBV30 with TRBJ2-1; 13 bases line up with TRBD2. Germline V lookup: CDR1 GTSNPN, CDR2 SVGIG (reference sequence). The trim removed 4 bases at V and 7 bases at J, leaving 4 bases unmatched. The CDR3 runs 14 residues. The CDR3 loop reads CAWMGLAGRNEQFF. The CDR3 DNA follows: TGTGCCTGGATGGGACTAGCGGGAAGGAATGAGCAGTTCTTC. Drawing the rest from reference TRBV30 and TRBJ2-1, the complete variable domain is SQTIHQWPATLVQPVGSPLSLECTVEGTSNPNLYWYRQAAGRGLQLLFYSVGIGQISSEVPQNLSASRPQDRQFILSSKKLLLSDSGFYLCAWMGLAGRNEQFFGPGTRLTVL.

The chain carries TRBV10-3 and TRBJ1-1; 8 bases align to TRBD1. This CDR3 is built from 15 residues. After removal of 0 bases from V and 7 bases from J, the junction contained 7 bases not matched to a gene. Germline V lookup: CDR1 ENHRY, CDR2 SYGVKD. CDR3 sequence: CAISESTGGLDEAFF. The CDR3 bases are TGTGCCATCAGTGAGTCAACAGGGGGGTTAGATGAAGCTTTCTTT.

The chain is built from TRBV4-2 and TRBJ2-3; 10 bases fit TRBD2. J lost 5 bases, V lost 2 bases, and 22 bases had no gene match. Germline lookup yields CDR1 LGHNA and CDR2 YNFKEQ. The CDR3 length is 21 residues. The CDR3 nucleotides read TGTGCCAGCAGCCAATGTACTATGTGTCGGGGGACTAGCGTTGCGATAGATACGCAGTATTTT. Translation: CASSQCTMCRGTSVAIDTQYF.

This rearrangement joins TRBV27 to TRBJ2-7; possible D gene TRBD1, 7 bases. With 5 bases removed from V and 3 bases from J, the gap between germline ends came to 11 bases. From germline, CDR1 is MNHEY and CDR2 SMNVEV (reference sequence). The CDR3 covers 13 residues. CDR3 bases: TGTGCCAGCAGTGCGGGACAGTACTACGAGCAGTACTTC. It codes for CASSAGQYYEQYF.

The chain combines TRBV9 with TRBJ2-1; maybe TRBD2 (6 bases). CDR3 length: 16 residues. CDR1 is SGDLS and CDR2 is YYNGEE in the germline V gene. Trimming removed 2 bases at V and 8 bases at J, with 20 bases between. The CDR3 is CASSVLGLSEVDEQFF. The CDR3 region has the DNA TGTGCCAGCAGCGTCCTGGGACTTAGCGAGGTGGATGAGCAGTTCTTC. Together with reference TRBV9 and TRBJ2-1, the CDR3 gives the full variable domain: DSGVTQTPKHLITATGQRVTLRCSPRSGDLSVYWYQQSLDQGLQFLIQYYNGEERAKGNILERFSAQQFPDLHSELNLSSLELGDSALYFCASSVLGLSEVDEQFFGPGTRLTVL.

The rearrangement joins TRBV6-5 to TRBJ2-1; D unclear. The CDR3 totals 14 residues. V lost 7 bases, J lost 4 bases, and 14 bases lay in between. Germline V lookup: CDR1 MNHEY, CDR2 SVGAGI. This CDR3 reads CASMTRQAYNEQFF. In DNA form, the CDR3 reads TGTGCCAGCATGACAAGGCAGGCTTACAATGAGCAGTTCTTC.

The chain joins TRBV10-3 to TRBJ1-1; D gene ambiguous. Germline values: CDR1 ENHRY, CDR2 SYGVKD. V was cut by 4 bases and J by 0 bases, with 9 bases left in between. The CDR3 length is 14 residues. CDR3 coding DNA: TGTGCCATCAGTGTAGGAACAGTGAACACTGAAGCTTTCTTT. Translated, it gives CAISVGTVNTEAFF.

This chain uses TRBV28 with TRBJ1-2; D ambiguous. CDR3 size: 13 residues. Germline values: CDR1 MDHEN, CDR2 SYDVKM. Trimming removed 3 bases from V and 5 bases from J, with 10 bases in between. The CDR3 nucleotides are TGTGCCAGCAGTTTTGCCGCGAATTATGGCTACACCTTC. Encoded protein: CASSFAANYGYTF.

This chain connects TRBV5-1 to TRBJ2-5, with TRBD2 as a possible D gene (5 bases). Between the trimmed V and J ends, which lost 0 bases and 5 bases, there was a span of 11 bases. The CDR3 has 14 residues. Looked up from germline, CDR1 is SGHRS and CDR2 is YFSETQ. The chain's CDR3 is CASSLDGRRETQYF. The DNA for the CDR3 is TGCGCCAGCAGCTTGGATGGCAGGAGGGAGACCCAGTACTTC. Drawing the rest from reference TRBV5-1 and TRBJ2-5, the complete variable domain is KAGVTQTPRYLIKTRGQQVTLSCSPISGHRSVSWYQQTPGQGLQFLFEYFSETQRNKGNFPGRFSGRQFSNSRSEMNVSTLELGDSALYLCASSLDGRRETQYFGPGTRLLVL.

This clone was detected a few times. The chain has TRBV2 and TRBJ1-5; TRBD1 might be the D (5 bases). V was trimmed by 5 bases and J by 4 bases, leaving 9 bases between them. This CDR3 region has 13 residues. The V gene's germline CDR1 is SNHLY and CDR2 FYNNEI. CDR3 sequence: CASSREGNQPQHF. The CDR3 nucleotides read TGTGCCAGCAGTCGGGAGGGGAATCAGCCCCAGCATTTT.

The chain has TRBV21-1 and TRBJ2-3; TRBD2, the table's D call, was not compared with the DNA. TRBV21-1 represents a pseudogene. The CDR3 runs to 14 residues. CDR3 amino acids: CATDDSGSGDTQYF. CDR3 in DNA: TGTGCCACTGACGACTCGGGATCGGGAGATACGCAGTATTTT.

The chain joins TRBV12-3 or TRBV12-4 to TRBJ1-2; D is uncertain. Trimming cost V 10 bases and J 4 bases, with 13 bases left between them. CDR3 length: 12 amino acids. CDR3 residues: CATSRATYGYTF. The CDR3 DNA reads as TGTGCCACCTCGAGGGCTACCTATGGCTACACCTTC.

J is TRBJ2-5 and V is TRBV24-1; D possibly corresponds to TRBD1 (6 bases). V dropped 9 bases and J dropped 3 bases, with 19 bases sitting between them. There are 15 residues in the CDR3. Looked up from germline, CDR1 is KGHDR and CDR2 is SFDVKD. CDR3 loop: CATSPEGEGEETQYF. The CDR3 region has the DNA TGTGCCACCTCTCCTGAGGGGGAAGGTGAAGAGACCCAGTACTTC.